Below are 26 T cell receptor beta chains sequenced from a single sample in a study of blood T cell repertoires in COVID-19. TCRdb's table, derived via immunoSEQ multiplex PCR, lists solely in-frame clones and lacks some. The data show 150,000 or so clones, with roughly four fifths seen just once and 11% held by the top ten. The sequenced sample was peripheral blood. Every receptor here comes from a man in his 60s with active or convalescent COVID-19.

The rearrangement joins TRBV4-1 to TRBJ2-2; D is perhaps TRBD1 (5 bases). This CDR3 spans 16 amino acids. Germline CDR1 and CDR2: MGHRA and YSYEKL. V lost 4 bases and J 0 bases, leaving 12 bases between the germline ends. For the CDR3, the DNA is TGCGCCAGCAGCCGAGAGACAGTAGCGAACACCGGGGAGCTGTTTTTT. Its protein product is CASSRETVANTGELFF.

The chain's CDR3 is CASSQGVTGTGRDEQFF. Written as DNA, the CDR3 is TGCGCCAGCAGCCAAGGAGTGACCGGGACAGGGCGCGATGAGCAGTTCTTC. The chain combines TRBV4-1 with TRBJ2-1; 9 positions agree with TRBD1. The CDR3 spans 17 residues. V lost 1 base and J lost 8; bases outside the gene matches: 12. Germline assignment: CDR1 MGHRA and CDR2 YSYEKL.

The rearrangement uses TRBV6-6 and TRBJ2-7; 9 bases are a match to TRBD1. This CDR3 has 13 residues. With V trimmed by 6 bases and J by 5 bases, 5 bases remained unmatched. Germline CDR1 and CDR2: MNHNY and SVGAGI (reference sequence). This CDR3 reads CASSPRTGDEQYF. The CDR3, as DNA: TGTGCCAGCAGCCCTCGGACAGGGGACGAGCAGTACTTC.

The chain carries TRBV3-1 (or the pseudogene TRBV3-2) and TRBJ1-6, with D perhaps matching TRBD1 (5 bases). The germline V gene has CDR1 LGHDT and CDR2 YNNKEL (reference sequence). The CDR3 sequence is 15 residues long. The germline V and J ends were trimmed by 1 base and 6 bases, with 10 bases remaining between them. The CDR3 region has the DNA TGTGCCAGCAGCCAAGTCCAGGGAGGTAATTCACCCCTCCACTTT. Protein: CASSQVQGGNSPLHF.

The chain is built from TRBV5-1 and TRBJ2-7; 10 bases fit TRBD1. The CDR3 is made up of 14 amino acids. The V gene's germline CDR1 is SGHRS and CDR2 YFSETQ. With 4 bases clipped from V and 3 bases from J, the junction kept 4 bases outside the gene matches. This CDR3 is CASSHGQGVYEQYF. CDR3 nucleotide sequence: TGCGCCAGCAGCCACGGACAGGGGGTCTACGAGCAGTACTTC.

The genes are TRBV18 and TRBJ1-4; maybe TRBD1 (5 bases). CDR1 is KGHSH, CDR2 LQKENI, per germline. The V end lost 2 bases, the J end lost 4 bases, and 11 bases lay between the germline ends. The CDR3 length is 15 residues. This chain's CDR3 is CASSPSGPDNEKLFF. The CDR3 DNA follows: TGTGCCAGCTCACCATCAGGGCCAGATAATGAAAAACTGTTTTTT.

This clone was seen only a few times. V and J are TRBV28 and TRBJ2-3; TRBD2 aligns across 10 bases. After removal of 5 bases from V and 6 bases from J, the junction contained 2 bases not matched to a gene. The CDR3 is 13 amino acids. The germline gives CDR1 MDHEN, CDR2 SYDVKM. The CDR3 sequence: CASSQTSGDTQYF. CDR3 nucleotide sequence: TGTGCCAGCAGTCAGACTAGCGGGGATACGCAGTATTTT.

This clone was recorded only once. The chain links TRBV12-3 or TRBV12-4 to TRBJ1-5, with D perhaps TRBD1 (6 bases). The CDR3 contains 13 residues. V dropped 6 bases and J dropped 4 bases, with 10 bases sitting between them. The DNA for the CDR3 is TGTGCCAGCAGCTCCAGGGGTAATCAGCCCCAGCATTTT. It codes for CASSSRGNQPQHF.

The genes are TRBV19 and TRBJ2-7, with a weak D call TRBD1 (7 bases). Trimming took off 5 bases at V and 2 bases at J, with 13 bases between the two ends. Germline V gene sequence: CDR1 LNHDA, CDR2 SQIVND (reference sequence). The CDR3 is 14 amino acids. CDR3 nucleotides: TGTGCCAGTAGTCCGCAGGGGGGAGCCTACGAGCAGTACTTC. It encodes CASSPQGGAYEQYF.

This clone was recorded a few times. This chain connects TRBV18 to TRBJ1-1, with 7 bases aligning to TRBD1. The V gene's germline CDR1 is KGHSH and CDR2 LQKENI. The CDR3 is made up of 12 amino acids. V dropped 5 bases and J dropped 6; count of bases not matched to a gene: 3. The CDR3 is CASSSQGPEAFF. CDR3 DNA: TGTGCCAGCTCATCACAGGGGCCTGAAGCTTTCTTT.

The V gene is TRBV7-2, the J gene TRBJ2-7; D may be TRBD1 (6 bases). The V gene lost 5 bases and the J gene lost 2 bases, with 25 bases spanning the gap. The CDR3 spans 18 residues. Germline-derived CDR1 and CDR2 are SGHTA and FQGNSA. As DNA, the CDR3 is TGTGCCAGCAGCCCCGTACCGGGACAACCCCACGGGGCCTACGAGCAGTACTTC. Its protein is CASSPVPGQPHGAYEQYF. Complete variable domain (other parts from reference TRBV7-2 and TRBJ2-7): GAGVSQSPSNKVTEKGKDVELRCDPISGHTALYWYRQSLGQGLEFLIYFQGNSAPDKSGLPSDRFSAERTGGSVSTLTIQRTQQEDSAVYLCASSPVPGQPHGAYEQYFGPGTRLTVT.

This clone was counted a few times. V usage is TRBV19 and J usage is TRBJ1-1; 7 nucleotides agree with TRBD1. Trimming took 10 bases from V and 5 from J; bases not matched to a gene: 13. The CDR3 runs 14 residues. Germline lookup yields CDR1 LNHDA and CDR2 SQIVND (reference sequence). The CDR3 bases are TGTGCCACCAAACGTCAGGGGGTGGTGACTGAAGCTTTCTTT. Translated, it gives CATKRQGVVTEAFF.

The chain links TRBV19 to TRBJ1-2, with D possibly being TRBD1 (5 bases). The length of the CDR3 is 13 residues. V lost 11 bases and J lost 5, with 18 bases in between. CDR1 and CDR2 (germline): LNHDA, SQIVND (reference sequence). The CDR3 is CAGRRQGGYGYTF. The DNA for the CDR3 is TGTGCCGGCAGACGTCAGGGAGGGTATGGCTACACCTTC.

The gene calls are TRBV5-1 and TRBJ2-5; D perhaps matches TRBD1 (6 bases). With 5 bases removed from V and 4 bases from J, the gap between germline ends came to 18 bases. CDR3 length: 15 residues. Per the germline V gene, CDR1 is SGHRS and CDR2 is YFSETQ. CDR3 protein: CASRRGSWASETQYF. Here the CDR3 DNA reads TGCGCCAGCAGGAGGGGGTCGTGGGCTTCAGAGACCCAGTACTTC.

V usage is TRBV29-1 and J usage is TRBJ1-2, with 7 bases aligning to TRBD1. The J segment lost 6 bases and the V segment lost 7 bases, leaving 8 bases of the junction unmatched. Germline lookup yields CDR1 SQVTM and CDR2 ANQGSEA. The length of the CDR3 is 12 residues. Here the CDR3 reads CSGRQGNHGYTF. CDR3 coding DNA: TGCAGCGGGCGACAGGGAAATCATGGCTACACCTTC. Together with reference TRBV29-1 and TRBJ1-2, the CDR3 gives the full variable domain: SAVISQKPSRDICQRGTSLTIQCQVDSQVTMMFWYRQQPGQSLTLIATANQGSEATYESGFVIDKFPISRPNLTFSTLTVSNMSPEDSSIYLCSGRQGNHGYTFGSGTRLTVV.

The J gene is TRBJ2-1, the V gene TRBV19; 7 nucleotides line up with TRBD1. V lost 7 bases and J lost 6; bases outside the gene matches: 12. The CDR3 is 15 amino acids. Germline assignment: CDR1 LNHDA and CDR2 SQIVND (reference sequence). Here the CDR3 DNA reads TGTGCCAGTACCCTAGGGGGCGCTTTCTCCAATGAGCAGTTCTTC. Its protein product is CASTLGGAFSNEQFF.

The chain uses TRBV15 and TRBJ1-2; TRBD1 might be the D (6 bases). Germline assignment: CDR1 LNHNV and CDR2 YYDKDF (reference sequence). V lost 1 base and J lost 2, with 8 bases in between. The CDR3 contains 14 residues. CDR3: CATSRATGNYGYTF. CDR3 in DNA: TGTGCCACCAGCAGAGCAACAGGGAACTATGGCTACACCTTC. The whole variable domain, filled in from reference TRBV15 and TRBJ1-2, reads DAMVIQNPRYQVTQFGKPVTLSCSQTLNHNVMYWYQQKSSQAPKLLFHYYDKDFNNEADTPDNFQSRRPNTSFCFLDIRSPGLGDTAMYLCATSRATGNYGYTFGSGTRLTVV.

This clone was observed a few times. CDR3 in amino acids: CASSLGQANYNEQFF. DNA for the CDR3: TGCGCCAGCAGCTTGGGACAGGCGAACTACAATGAGCAGTTCTTC. The chain carries TRBV5-1 and TRBJ2-1; D possibly corresponds to TRBD1 (6 bases). Germline V gene lookup returns CDR1 SGHRS and CDR2 YFSETQ. V lost 0 bases, J lost 3 bases, and 10 bases lay in between. This CDR3 contains 15 residues.

The chain employs TRBV5-6 and TRBJ1-2; 7 bases map to TRBD1. The germline CDR1 and CDR2 sequences are SGHDT and YYEEEE. J gave up 7 bases and V 3 bases, and 9 bases lay outside the gene matches. The CDR3 sequence is 14 residues long. CDR3 in amino acids: CASSSDRRSRGYTF. CDR3 DNA sequence: TGTGCCAGCAGCTCGGACAGGAGGAGTCGTGGCTACACCTTC.

The rearrangement links TRBV19 to TRBJ2-3; D perhaps matches TRBD1 (6 bases). Trimming cost V 5 bases and J 5 bases, with 17 bases left between them. The CDR3 runs to 15 residues. Germline values: CDR1 LNHDA, CDR2 SQIVND (reference sequence). The CDR3 reads CASSPQGRRGDTQYF. As DNA, the CDR3 is TGTGCCAGTAGTCCCCAGGGGAGACGAGGAGATACGCAGTATTTT. Full variable domain (missing parts from reference TRBV19 and TRBJ2-3): DGGITQSPKYLFRKEGQNVTLSCEQNLNHDAMYWYRQDPGQGLRLIYYSQIVNDFQKGDIAEGYSVSREKKESFPLTVTSAQKNPTAFYLCASSPQGRRGDTQYFGPGTRLTVL.

The CDR3 reads CASSPGGEQPQHF. The CDR3, as DNA: TGTGCCAGCAGCCCGGGGGGCGAGCAGCCCCAGCATTTT. J is TRBJ1-5 and V is TRBV5-6, with a tentative D call TRBD1 (6 bases). With 4 bases removed from V and 7 bases from J, the gap between germline ends came to 12 bases. Germline V gene sequence: CDR1 SGHDT, CDR2 YYEEEE. The CDR3 is made up of 13 amino acids.

The chain couples TRBV6-5 to TRBJ1-1, with D unclear. This CDR3 is 14 amino acids long. The V end lost 6 bases, the J end lost 0 bases, and 11 bases lay between the germline ends. Per the germline V gene, CDR1 is MNHEY and CDR2 is SVGAGI. The CDR3 coding sequence is TGTGCCAGCAGGAACTCCGGGATGAACACTGAAGCTTTCTTT. The encoded protein is CASRNSGMNTEAFF.

The chain couples TRBV28 to TRBJ2-7; 14 bases are a match to TRBD2. The CDR3 runs to 19 residues. V lost 8 bases and J lost 3; bases outside the gene matches: 18. Germline V gives CDR1 MDHEN, CDR2 SYDVKM. This CDR3 is CASGPLRGLAGVSGYEQYF. The DNA of the CDR3 is TGTGCCAGCGGGCCACTTAGGGGACTAGCGGGAGTCAGCGGCTACGAGCAGTACTTC.

J is TRBJ2-5 and V is TRBV2, with TRBD2 matching over 11 bases. In germline, CDR1 is SNHLY, CDR2 FYNNEI. V was clipped by 8 bases and J by 1 base; unmatched bases: 9. This CDR3 is 16 amino acids long. In DNA, the CDR3 is TGTGCCAGCCAGCTACGGACTAGCGGGCGCCAAGAGACCCAGTACTTC. The encoded protein is CASQLRTSGRQETQYF.

This sequence joins TRBV15 and TRBJ1-2, with 7 bases matching TRBD1. Looked up from germline, CDR1 is LNHNV and CDR2 is YYDKDF (reference sequence). CDR3 length equals 13 residues. Trimming removed 5 bases from V and 8 bases from J; junction bases left unmatched: 8. Written as DNA, the CDR3 is TGTGCCACCAGCCTCGACAGGGCGGGAGGCTACACCTTC. This codes for CATSLDRAGGYTF.

The chain joins TRBV19 to TRBJ2-7, with a tentative D call TRBD2 (6 bases). Trimming shortened V by 5 bases and J by 1 base, and 15 bases separated the two germline ends. This CDR3 has 15 amino acids. Per germline, CDR1 LNHDA and CDR2 SQIVND (reference sequence). The CDR3 nucleotides read TGTGCCAGTAGTCCCCGGGATGGGGGGTCCTACGAGCAGTACTTC. This gives the protein CASSPRDGGSYEQYF.